One sample yielded the 21 T cell receptor beta chains listed below, sequenced in a study of early T cells in non-severe SARS-CoV-2 infection. TCRdb ran MiXCR on the 5' RACE reads and lists one entry per CDR3 protein. This sample has around 27,000 distinct CDR3 sequences; 2.9% occur once, and the top ten carry 0.55% to 0.9%. Specimen: whole blood. The receptors were sampled from an adult who was a healthcare worker with PCR-confirmed SARS-CoV-2 infection or an uninfected control (not recorded which).

This clonotype was observed at least ten times. V and J are TRBV5-1 and TRBJ2-1; 11 bases are shared with TRBD2. The CDR3 runs 16 residues. V lost 3 bases and J lost 1; bases outside the gene matches: 3. Germline assignment: CDR1 SGHRS and CDR2 YFSETQ. The CDR3 DNA reads TGCGCCAGCAGCTCCAGGACTAGCGGGTCCTACAATGAGCAGTTCTTC. Translation gives CASSSRTSGSYNEQFF.

This clonotype occurred many times. The chain is built from TRBV5-1 and TRBJ1-1, with no clear D. Germline CDR1 reads SGHRS; CDR2 reads YFSETQ. V lost 0 bases and J 3 bases, leaving 9 bases between the germline ends. The CDR3 runs 14 residues. The CDR3 bases are TGCGCCAGCAGCTTGGGGGAATTGGACACTGAAGCTTTCTTT. Encoded protein: CASSLGELDTEAFF.

There are many counts of this clonotype. This sequence joins TRBV27 and TRBJ1-5, with D perhaps matching TRBD1 (6 bases). This CDR3 is 14 amino acids long. Germline V gene data show CDR1 as MNHEY and CDR2 as SMNVEV (reference sequence). V gave up 5 bases and J gave up 4 bases, with 12 bases separating them. CDR3 sequence: CASSPGAGNQPQHF. The CDR3 DNA reads TGTGCCAGCAGTCCAGGGGCGGGTAATCAGCCCCAGCATTTT.

This clonotype has more than one count but fewer than ten. The CDR3 DNA sequence: TGTGCCAGCAGCGCCGCGGGCAATCAGCCCCAGCATTTT. This gives the protein CASSAAGNQPQHF. This chain uses TRBV9 with TRBJ1-5; D is unresolved. Germline assignment: CDR1 SGDLS and CDR2 YYNGEE. V lost 3 bases to trimming and J lost 2 bases, with 6 bases between them. The CDR3 runs 13 residues.

This clonotype was counted at least ten times. This chain connects TRBV18 to TRBJ1-5, with D perhaps matching TRBD1 (5 bases). The CDR3 is 16 residues long. From germline, CDR1 is KGHSH and CDR2 LQKENI. V was cut by 5 bases and J by 6 bases, with 20 bases left in between. The CDR3 here is CASSDPPLAGLQPQHF. DNA of the CDR3: TGTGCCAGCTCAGACCCTCCGTTGGCAGGGCTTCAGCCCCAGCATTTT.

This clonotype was seen at least ten times. The CDR3 is CASSPQTDTYGYTF. The CDR3 DNA reads as TGTGCCAGCAGCCCTCAGACGGATACCTATGGCTACACCTTC. The chain links TRBV7-9 to TRBJ1-2; D is ambiguous. Germline loops: CDR1 SEHNR, CDR2 FQNEAQ (reference sequence). The CDR3 is 14 amino acids. V was trimmed by 5 bases and J by 4 bases, leaving 14 bases between them.

This clonotype was seen at least ten times. The chain links TRBV5-1 to TRBJ2-3; D unclear. This CDR3 spans 13 amino acids. V lost 0 bases, J lost 6 bases, and 8 bases lay in between. The germline gives CDR1 SGHRS, CDR2 YFSETQ. CDR3 bases: TGCGCCAGCAGCTTGGCCGCGGTGGATACGCAGTATTTT. As protein: CASSLAAVDTQYF.

The table lists this clonotype with many counts. V is TRBV2 and J is TRBJ1-6; D is undetermined. Trimming left V 5 bases short and J 8 bases short, with 7 bases between. Germline-derived CDR1 and CDR2 are SNHLY and FYNNEI. The CDR3 loop spans 12 amino acids. For the CDR3, the DNA is TGTGCCAGCAGTTTCACAGATTCACCCCTCCACTTT. It specifies CASSFTDSPLHF. Supplemented by reference TRBV2 and TRBJ1-6, the full variable domain reads EPEVTQTPSHQVTQMGQEVILRCVPISNHLYFYWYRQILGQKVEFLVSFYNNEISEKSEIFDDQFSVERPDGSNFTLKIRSTKLEDSAMYFCASSFTDSPLHFGNGTRLTVT.

The table lists this clonotype with a few counts. The chain recombines TRBV11-2 with TRBJ1-1; unclear D gene. The CDR3 spans 16 residues. Trimming took off 1 base at V and 1 base at J, with 13 bases between the two ends. Germline CDR1 and CDR2: SGHAT and FQNNGV. CDR3 coding DNA: TGTGCCAGCAGCTTAGCCCGGGAGGGTAGGAACACTGAAGCTTTCTTT. Its translation: CASSLAREGRNTEAFF. Full variable domain (missing parts from reference TRBV11-2 and TRBJ1-1): EAGVAQSPRYKIIEKRQSVAFWCNPISGHATLYWYQQILGQGPKLLIQFQNNGVVDDSQLPKDRFSAERLKGVDSTLKIQPAKLEDSAVYLCASSLAREGRNTEAFFGQGTRLTVV.

The table lists this clonotype with many counts. This chain joins TRBV7-3 and TRBJ2-7; D might be TRBD2 (6 bases). The CDR3 contains 13 residues. CDR1 and CDR2 from the germline V gene are SGHTA and FQGTGA. CDR3 in amino acids: CSQNGGSSYEQYV. CDR3 nucleotide sequence: TGTTCTCAAAACGGGGGTAGCTCCTACGAGCAGTACGTC.

This clonotype showed up many times. The chain couples TRBV23-1 to TRBJ1-5; 10 positions agree with TRBD1. TRBV23-1 is identified as an open reading frame with a role that is uncertain. The CDR3 extends over 19 amino acids. The ends lost 0 bases at V and 4 bases at J; junction bases unmatched: 12. DNA for the CDR3: TGCGCCAGCAGTCAATCGGTTCCCGGCGACAGGGGGCGTAATCAGCCCCAGCATTTT. It translates to CASSQSVPGDRGRNQPQHF.

This clonotype was detected ten times or more. This chain uses TRBV28 with TRBJ2-5; no clear D gene. V shed 2 bases and J shed 0 bases, with 7 bases lying between them. The germline V gene encodes CDR1 MDHEN and CDR2 SYDVKM. This CDR3 has 14 amino acids. The CDR3: CASSLPQNQETQYF. Written as DNA, the CDR3 is TGTGCCAGCAGTTTACCACAGAACCAAGAGACCCAGTACTTC.

This clonotype occurred many times. The genes are TRBV10-2 and TRBJ2-3; weak D call: TRBD1 (6 bases). CDR1 and CDR2 (germline): WSHSY, SAAADI. The V end lost 6 bases, the J end lost 3 bases, and 13 bases lay between the germline ends. The CDR3 loop spans 14 amino acids. In nucleotides, the CDR3 is TGCGCCAGCAGATATAACAGGGCGACAGATACGCAGTATTTT. Protein sequence: CASRYNRATDTQYF.

This clonotype has a count of ten or more. The chain couples TRBV11-2 to TRBJ1-4; 7 bases match TRBD1. CDR1 and CDR2 (germline): SGHAT, FQNNGV. This CDR3 has 22 residues. Losses at the gene ends were 5 bases for V and 3 bases for J; bases not matched to a gene: 27. CDR3 in amino acids: CASSTNRGPLSIPPRANEKLFF. Written as DNA, the CDR3 is TGTGCCAGCAGCACGAACAGGGGACCTCTCTCTATACCCCCTCGTGCTAATGAAAAACTGTTTTTT.

This clonotype was recorded many times. The chain recombines TRBV2 with TRBJ2-7; the match to TRBD1 covers 8 bases. The CDR3 consists of 15 residues. CDR1 SNHLY and CDR2 FYNNEI come from the germline V gene. V shed 3 bases, J shed 1 base, and the junction held 5 bases outside the gene matches. The CDR3 bases are TGTGCCAGCAGTGAGGGGACAGGCCAGTCCTACGAGCAGTACGTC. Its translation: CASSEGTGQSYEQYV.

This clonotype has a count of ten or more. The J gene is TRBJ1-5, the V gene TRBV7-8, with no clear D. Trimming stripped 4 bases from V and 4 bases from J, with 11 bases between. CDR3 length equals 14 residues. From germline, CDR1 is SGHVS and CDR2 FQNEAQ. In nucleotides, the CDR3 is TGTGCCAGCAGCTCAGTACAGAAGAATCAGCCCCAGCATTTT. Its protein is CASSSVQKNQPQHF.

By its share, this clonotype is medium-sized. The chain employs TRBV20-1 and TRBJ2-1, with 8 bases fitting TRBD2. V gave up 0 bases and J gave up 5 bases; unmatched junction bases: 9. The CDR3 has 16 amino acids. Germline values: CDR1 DFQATT, CDR2 SNEGSKA (reference sequence). The CDR3 loop is CSARDSAGGRDNEQFF. In nucleotides, the CDR3 is TGCAGTGCTAGAGATTCGGCGGGGGGTAGGGACAATGAGCAGTTCTTC.

Ten or more counts support this clonotype. J is TRBJ1-1 and V is TRBV5-4, with D perhaps matching TRBD1 (6 bases). Trimming removed 4 bases from V and 7 bases from J, with 14 bases in between. CDR1 and CDR2 (germline): SGHNT, YYREEE (reference sequence). The CDR3 sequence is 13 residues long. The DNA for the CDR3 is TGTGCCAGCAGCCCCCGTAACAGGGTTGAAGCTTTCTTT. Residues: CASSPRNRVEAFF.

This clonotype showed up many times. The CDR3 protein is CASSPPEWAGTAKNIQYF. The CDR3 DNA reads TGTGCCAGCTCACCACCCGAATGGGCCGGGACCGCAAAAAACATTCAGTACTTC. The chain carries TRBV18 and TRBJ2-4; the D gene could be TRBD1 or TRBD2 (5 bases each). Germline V gives CDR1 KGHSH, CDR2 LQKENI. The CDR3 totals 18 residues. V lost 0 bases, J lost 4 bases, and 19 bases lay in between.

By sample share, this clonotype is medium-sized (0.01 to 0.1%). The V call is TRBV6-2 or TRBV6-3, the J call TRBJ2-5, with D perhaps given as TRBD1 or TRBD2 (5 bases each). Germline assignment: CDR1 MNHEY and CDR2 SVGEGT. Trimming shortened V by 3 bases and J by 7 bases, and 18 bases separated the two germline ends. The CDR3 covers 15 residues. The DNA of the CDR3 is TGTGCCAGCAGTTATGGACGGGGACGAACCCCGACCCAGTACTTC. Protein product: CASSYGRGRTPTQYF.

This clonotype was seen repeatedly, ten times or more. The chain combines TRBV6-1 with TRBJ1-2; no clear D gene. This CDR3 region has 12 residues. V lost 8 bases and J lost 4, with 11 bases in between. CDR1 is MNHNS and CDR2 is SASEGT in the germline V gene. This CDR3 is CASQTEGYGYTF. CDR3 coding DNA: TGTGCCAGCCAGACCGAAGGCTATGGCTACACCTTC.